The present T cell receptor beta chain was sequenced within a study of OX40 agonist ivuxolimab in advanced cancers. The V end was cut by 0 bases, the J end by 1 base, with 21 bases between. The CDR3 length is 19 residues. CDR1 and CDR2 from the germline V gene are SGHVS and FQNEAQ. It was autoimmune disease history or systemic immunosuppression that excluded patients. Study-wide points: Clones of CD4+ and CD8+ blood T cells grew by week 6 at doses of 0.1 to 3.0 mg/kg. Relative to CD4+, CD8+ T cells held more expanded clones on average.

The method was immunoSEQ multiplex PCR; TCRdb's version includes in-frame clones alone and lacks a portion of them. The profile covers 20,000 or so clones, with 74% appearing a single time and more than 25% taken by the ten largest. A remark on this clone: The antigen is not known.

Sample: CD4+ or CD8+ T cells sorted from blood, taken in a trial of the OX40 agonist ivuxolimab. The clonotype comes from an adult with an advanced solid tumor such as melanoma, head and neck, liver or kidney cancer. V usage is TRBV7-8 and J usage is TRBJ1-1; D gene ambiguous. The CDR3 here is CASSLAHPSLIEKNTEAFF. CDR3 DNA: TGTGCCAGCAGCTTAGCGCACCCATCCTTAATTGAGAAGAACACTGAAGCTTTCTTT. The entire variable domain, with the rest obtained from reference TRBV7-8 and TRBJ1-1, is as follows: GAGVSQSPRYKVAKRGQDVALRCDPISGHVSLFWYQQALGQGPEFLTYFQNEAQLDKSGLPSDRFFAERPEGSVSTLKIQRTQQEDSAVYLCASSLAHPSLIEKNTEAFFGQGTRLTVV.